This is a list of T cell receptor beta chains from one sample in a study of shared clonotypes between healthy human individuals. The method was immunoSEQ multiplex PCR; TCRdb's version includes in-frame clones alone and lacks a portion of them. This table holds 2 million to 2.5 million clones, roughly 95% found once. The sequencing input was naive CD4+ T cells sorted from blood. The source of these receptors is a man younger than 35 in good health. Each CDR3 is given with its conserved first and last residue. A D gene is named only where the DNA matches it firmly. Part of the rows lack a size; the others show once, few, many or a class for expanded clones.

>TRBV6-1|TRBJ2-7|-|-
CASSASSGRKSSYEQYF
TGTGCCAGCAGTGCTTCATCGGGACGGAAGAGCTCCTACGAGCAGTACTTC
>TRBV6-5|TRBJ2-1|-|-
CASSRGFSHNEQFF
TGTGCCAGCAGCAGGGGTTTTTCCCACAATGAGCAGTTCTTC
>TRBV30|TRBJ2-5|-|TRBD1
CAWSPGGTETQYF
TGTGCCTGGAGCCCAGGGGGAACAGAGACCCAGTACTTC
>TRBV28|TRBJ1-2|-|-
CASSSTGFFYGYTF
TGTGCCAGCAGTTCCACGGGATTTTTCTATGGCTACACCTTC
>TRBV7-2|TRBJ2-7|-|TRBD1
CASSQGDAIPYEQYF
TGTGCCAGCAGCCAGGGGGACGCGATACCCTACGAGCAGTACTTC
>TRBV6-5|TRBJ1-6|-|-
CASSYHRAGSPLHF
TGTGCCAGCAGTTACCACAGGGCTGGGTCACCCCTCCACTTT
>TRBV5-1|TRBJ2-7|once|TRBD1
CASSLGKDRGPWEQYF
TGCGCCAGCAGCTTGGGTAAGGACAGGGGGCCATGGGAGCAGTACTTC
>TRBV11-1|TRBJ2-5|-|TRBD2
CASSVGQAGVEKTQYF
TGTGCCAGCAGCGTAGGCCAGGCGGGGGTGGAAAAGACCCAGTACTTC
>TRBV5-4|TRBJ2-2|once|-
CASSPRQLALKGTGELFF
TGTGCCAGCAGCCCCCGGCAACTGGCCCTCAAAGGCACCGGGGAGCTGTTTTTT
>TRBV29-1|TRBJ2-1|-|TRBD1
CSVPGGEEAYNEQFF
TGCAGCGTTCCAGGGGGAGAGGAGGCCTACAATGAGCAGTTCTTC
>TRBV7-9|TRBJ2-3|-|TRBD1
CASSKDRVRTDTQYF
TGTGCCAGCAGCAAGGACAGGGTTCGTACAGATACGCAGTATTTT
>TRBV7-8|TRBJ2-1|-|TRBD2
CASSFSGTSVIEQFF
TGTGCCAGCAGCTTTTCCGGGACTAGCGTCATTGAGCAGTTCTTC
>TRBV29-1|TRBJ2-1|-|TRBD2
CSVEGEGSVYNEQFF
TGCAGCGTTGAGGGGGAGGGCTCGGTGTACAATGAGCAGTTCTTC
>TRBV5-1|TRBJ1-1|-|TRBD1
CASSTGTGVNTEAFF
TGCGCCAGCAGCACCGGGACAGGCGTGAACACTGAAGCTTTCTTT
>TRBV30|TRBJ1-2|-|-
CAWSVGGTVYGYTF
TGTGCCTGGAGTGTGGGGGGGACGGTCTATGGCTACACCTTC
>TRBV25-1|TRBJ1-2|-|-
CASSEQYRANYGYTF
TGTGCCAGCAGTGAACAGTACCGAGCTAACTATGGCTACACCTTC
>TRBV28|TRBJ1-1|-|-
CASSLPEGAYPLF
TGTGCCAGCAGTCTCCCTGAGGGCGCTTATCCCCTCTTT
>TRBV4-1|TRBJ2-2|-|-
CASSQGAGPNTGELFF
TGCGCCAGCAGCCAAGGCGCGGGACCGAACACCGGGGAGCTGTTTTTT
>TRBV6-1|TRBJ2-1|-|-
CASRRGAFGDEQFF
TGTGCCAGCAGGAGGGGGGCATTCGGGGATGAGCAGTTCTTC
>TRBV28|TRBJ2-7|few|TRBD2
CASPPGRAEIYEQYF
TGTGCCAGCCCTCCGGGGAGGGCGGAGATTTACGAGCAGTACTTC
>TRBV10-2|TRBJ1-2|-|-
CASRGSMATDYTF
TGCGCCAGCAGAGGGTCTATGGCTACGGACTACACCTTC
>TRBV7-8|TRBJ1-2|-|TRBD1
CASSPTQAPTGYFGYTF
TGTGCCAGCAGCCCAACTCAGGCACCGACAGGGTATTTTGGCTACACCTTC
>TRBV11-2|TRBJ2-5|-|TRBD2
CASSPSSWLAGLNQETQYF
TGTGCCAGCAGCCCCTCCTCCTGGCTAGCGGGGCTTAACCAAGAGACCCAGTACTTC
>TRBV2|TRBJ2-2|-|TRBD1
CASSAGQGAYTGELFF
TGTGCCAGCAGTGCGGGACAGGGGGCGTACACCGGGGAGCTGTTTTTT
>TRBV2|TRBJ1-2|-|-
CASSPGAGYTF
TGTGCCAGCAGTCCTGGGGCGGGCTACACCTTC
>TRBV7-9|TRBJ2-7|-|-
CASSLKLYEQYF
TGTGCCAGCAGCTTAAAGCTTTACGAGCAGTACTTC
>TRBV18|TRBJ1-4|-|-
CASSPPPGLGEKLFF
TGTGCCAGCTCACCACCCCCCGGCCTTGGGGAAAAACTGTTTTTT
>TRBV6-6|TRBJ1-1|-|-
CASSNGGLGTEAFF
TGTGCCAGCAGTAACGGGGGGTTGGGCACTGAAGCTTTCTTT
>TRBV7-9|TRBJ1-6|-|-
CASSPGAGFNSPLHF
TGTGCCAGCAGCCCAGGGGCGGGGTTTAATTCACCCCTCCACTTT
>TRBV5-1|TRBJ1-3|-|-
CASSLTANWENTIYF
TGCGCCAGCAGCTTGACGGCAAACTGGGAAAACACCATATATTTT
>TRBV27|TRBJ1-5|-|-
CASSLYPVNQPQHF
TGTGCCAGCAGTTTATATCCCGTTAATCAGCCCCAGCATTTT
>TRBV6-6|TRBJ1-1|-|-
CASRTALVSAASEAFF
TGTGCCAGCAGGACCGCCTTGGTTTCAGCGGCCAGTGAAGCTTTCTTT
>TRBV5-6|TRBJ2-7|-|-
CASSPLGTYEQYF
TGTGCCAGCAGCCCCCTGGGCACCTACGAGCAGTACTTC
>TRBV4-2|TRBJ1-4|-|-
CASSQDRREGHEKLFF
TGTGCCAGCAGCCAAGACAGGAGGGAAGGGCATGAAAAACTGTTTTTT
>TRBV10-3|TRBJ2-5|-|TRBD2
CAISERTSGAQETQYF
TGTGCCATCAGTGAGCGGACTAGCGGGGCACAAGAGACCCAGTACTTC
>TRBV10-3|TRBJ2-2|-|-
CAINLGANTGELFF
TGTGCCATCAACCTAGGAGCGAACACCGGGGAGCTGTTTTTT
>TRBV6-5|TRBJ2-3|-|TRBD2
CASSSPGGAGYF
TGTGCCAGCAGTTCACCGGGGGGGGCTGGGTATTTT
>TRBV11-3|TRBJ1-2|-|TRBD1
CASSLGKDRVGYGYTF
TGTGCCAGCAGCTTAGGGAAAGACAGGGTGGGCTATGGCTACACCTTC
>TRBV6-1|TRBJ1-1|-|TRBD1
CASSGQGGVTEAFF
TGTGCCAGCAGTGGACAGGGTGGGGTCACTGAAGCTTTCTTT